A single sample is the source of the 3 T cell receptor beta chains below, sequenced in a study of blood T cell repertoires in COVID-19. Clones were read by immunoSEQ multiplex PCR, and TCRdb kept only the in-frame ones, dropping some. The top ten hold approximately 6.8% of the sample, which has tens of thousands of clones, around 89% seen once. Sequencing used peripheral blood. These receptors all stem from a woman aged 80 or older with acute or convalescent COVID-19.

The rearrangement joins TRBV12-3 or TRBV12-4 to TRBJ1-1; D possibly corresponds to TRBD1 (6 bases). This CDR3 has 13 residues. The germline V and J ends were trimmed by 6 bases and 3 bases, with 11 bases remaining between them. CDR3 in DNA: TGTGCCAGCAGGTGGAACAGGGACACTGAAGCTTTCTTT. Translated: CASRWNRDTEAFF.

The CDR3 nucleotides read TGTGCCAGCAGCGCTACTCTCCCTGCCCACGAGCAGTACTTC. This codes for CASSATLPAHEQYF. The chain combines TRBV7-8 with TRBJ2-7; unclear D gene. Germline CDR1 SGHVS, CDR2 FQNEAQ. The CDR3 totals 14 residues. V was cut by 5 bases and J by 5 bases, with 16 bases left in between.

This clone was observed once. In DNA, the CDR3 is TGTGCCGCACGGGCAACTAATGAAAAACTGTTTTTT. Translation gives CAARATNEKLFF. V gene TRBV30 combines with J gene TRBJ1-4; D is uncertain. CDR1 is GTSNPN, CDR2 SVGIG, per germline (reference sequence). The CDR3 has 12 amino acids. The ends were cut back, 8 bases at V and 0 bases at J, with 7 bases in the middle.